The present T cell receptor beta chain was sequenced within a study of identical twins. Study-wide points: Conclusions relied on cross-sectional statistical analysis, not following the same donors.

The germline V gene encodes CDR1 SGHNT and CDR2 YYREEE (reference sequence). Trimming took 4 bases from V and 8 from J; bases not matched to a gene: 11. The CDR3 extends over 14 amino acids. There were only healthy Caucasians among the donors. This clonotype was counted between two and nine times. Its antigen remains unidentified. TCRdb reprocessed the 5' RACE reads via MiXCR and lists one record per CDR3 protein. This sample has 500,000 to 600,000 distinct CDR3 sequences, with roughly a fifth found just once. These data also formed part of another study, on T cells expressing NK-cell markers.

What was sequenced was CD4+ T cells sorted from blood. The receptor's source is a woman aged 18-30 years in good health. The chain links TRBV5-4 to TRBJ1-2; TRBD1 matches at 7 bases. CDR3: CASSSSGTEFGYTF. The CDR3 DNA sequence: TGTGCCAGCAGCAGTTCCGGGACAGAGTTCGGCTACACCTTC.